This entry concerns a single T cell receptor (beta chain). This sample was included in a study of T cell responses to AZD1222 COVID-19 vaccine. The CDR3 is 13 amino acids. CDR1 and CDR2 (germline): MNHEY, SVGAGI. Between the trimmed V and J ends, which lost 1 base and 7 bases, there was a span of 11 bases. Generated by immunoSEQ multiplex PCR, the TCRdb table keeps only in-frame clones and is missing some. The sample shows roughly 180,000 clones, roughly nine tenths of them seen only once. This chain joins TRBV6-5 and TRBJ2-7; D unclear. The receptor was derived from an adult in good health. The sample in question was peripheral blood, obtained on day 0 of AZD1222 vaccination. CDR3 DNA sequence: TGTGCCAGCAGTTACTATTCCCCCGGGGAGCAGTACTTC. Its protein product is CASSYYSPGEQYF.